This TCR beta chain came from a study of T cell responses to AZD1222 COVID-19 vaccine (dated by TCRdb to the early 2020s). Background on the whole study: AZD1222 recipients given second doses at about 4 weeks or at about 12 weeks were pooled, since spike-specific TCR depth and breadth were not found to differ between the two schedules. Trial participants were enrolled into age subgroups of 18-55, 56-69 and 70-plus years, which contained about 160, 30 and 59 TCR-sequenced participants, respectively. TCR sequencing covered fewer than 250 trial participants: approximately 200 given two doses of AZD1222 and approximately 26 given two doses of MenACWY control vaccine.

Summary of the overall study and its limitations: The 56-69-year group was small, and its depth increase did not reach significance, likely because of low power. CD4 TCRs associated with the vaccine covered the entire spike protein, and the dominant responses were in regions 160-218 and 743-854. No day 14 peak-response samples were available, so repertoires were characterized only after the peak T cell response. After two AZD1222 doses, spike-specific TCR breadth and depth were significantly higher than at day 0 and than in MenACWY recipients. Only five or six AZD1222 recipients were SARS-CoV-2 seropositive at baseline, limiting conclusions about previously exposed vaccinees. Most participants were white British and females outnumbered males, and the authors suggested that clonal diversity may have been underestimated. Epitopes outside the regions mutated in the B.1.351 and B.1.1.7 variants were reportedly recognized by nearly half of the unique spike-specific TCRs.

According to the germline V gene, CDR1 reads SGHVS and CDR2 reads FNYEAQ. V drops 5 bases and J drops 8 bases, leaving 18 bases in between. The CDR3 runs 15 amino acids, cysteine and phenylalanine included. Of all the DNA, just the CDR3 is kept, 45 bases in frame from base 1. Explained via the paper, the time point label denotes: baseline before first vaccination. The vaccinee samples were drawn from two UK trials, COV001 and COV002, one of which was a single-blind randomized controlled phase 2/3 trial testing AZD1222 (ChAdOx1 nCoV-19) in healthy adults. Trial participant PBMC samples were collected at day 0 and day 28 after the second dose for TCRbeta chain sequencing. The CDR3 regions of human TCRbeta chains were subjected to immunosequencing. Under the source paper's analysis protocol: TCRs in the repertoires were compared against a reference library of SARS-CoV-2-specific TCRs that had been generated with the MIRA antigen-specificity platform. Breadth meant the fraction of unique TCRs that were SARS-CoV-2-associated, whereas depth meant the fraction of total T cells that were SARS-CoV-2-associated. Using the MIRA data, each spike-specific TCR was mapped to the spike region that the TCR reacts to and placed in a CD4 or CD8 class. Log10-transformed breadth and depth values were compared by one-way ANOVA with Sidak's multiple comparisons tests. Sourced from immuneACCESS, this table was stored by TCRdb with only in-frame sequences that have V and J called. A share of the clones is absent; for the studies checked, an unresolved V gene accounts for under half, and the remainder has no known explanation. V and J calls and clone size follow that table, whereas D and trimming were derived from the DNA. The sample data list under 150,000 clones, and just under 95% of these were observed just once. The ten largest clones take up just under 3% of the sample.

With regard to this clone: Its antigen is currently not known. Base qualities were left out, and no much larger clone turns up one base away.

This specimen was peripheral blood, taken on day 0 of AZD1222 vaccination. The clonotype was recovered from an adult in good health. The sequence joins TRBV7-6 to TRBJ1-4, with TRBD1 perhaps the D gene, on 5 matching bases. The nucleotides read TGTGCCAGCAGCAGAGGGGCGTCGGGGACCGAAAAACTGTTTTTT. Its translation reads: CASSRGASGTEKLFF. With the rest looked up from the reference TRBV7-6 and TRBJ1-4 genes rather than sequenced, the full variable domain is GAGVSQSPRYKVTKRGQDVALRCDPISGHVSLYWYRQALGQGPEFLTYFNYEAQQDKSGLPNDRFSAERPEGSISTLTIQRTEQRDSAMYRCASSRGASGTEKLFFGSGTQLSVL.